This T cell receptor beta chain stems from a study of T cell responses to AZD1222 COVID-19 vaccine. Study as a whole: Samples with a second dose at about 4 or about 12 weeks were pooled together.

Repertoires were generated with immunoSEQ multiplex PCR, while TCRdb's copy carries only in-frame clones and drops some. The sample has about 170,000 clones; roughly nine tenths are singletons. Notes on the study in general: The reported proportion of spike-specific TCRs targeting unmutated variant regions was nearly half.

This clone was detected a few times. The antigen remains undetermined. The germline CDR1 and CDR2 sequences are KGHSH and LQKENI. The CDR3 extends over 15 amino acids. Trimming shortened V by 3 bases and J by 6 bases, and 12 bases separated the two germline ends. Sequencing used peripheral blood, obtained on day 0 of AZD1222 vaccination. The sequence was collected from an adult in good health. This chain joins TRBV18 and TRBJ1-6; TRBD1 is a possible D gene (5 bases). The CDR3 coding sequence is TGTGCCAGCTCACCGACCGGGACGGCTAATTCACCCCTCCACTTT. It translates to CASSPTGTANSPLHF.